The 20 T cell receptor beta chains listed next were all sequenced from one sample in a study of patients and donors after allogeneic stem cell transplantation. TCRdb analysed the RT-PCR reads with MiXCR anew, one entry per CDR3 protein. Among approximately 31,000 distinct CDR3 sequences listed, less than 45% were seen once. The sequenced sample was blood, either unsorted or a sorted T cell fraction (not recorded which). The receptor source for this set is a human donor who was either an allogeneic HSCT recipient or a stem cell or donor lymphocyte infusion donor (not recorded which). It is not recorded whose cells these are; they may come from a transplant donor.

This clonotype was detected only a few times. As DNA, the CDR3 is TGTGCCAGCAAAGATCGAGGGGCCGAGACCCAGTACTTC. The encoded protein is CASKDRGAETQYF. The rearrangement joins TRBV21-1 to TRBJ2-5; TRBD1 is the table's D call, not checked against the DNA. TRBV21-1 is tagged as a pseudogene. There are 13 residues in the CDR3.

This clonotype was recorded many times. The chain couples TRBV10-3 to TRBJ1-2, with unresolved D. The germline CDR1 and CDR2 sequences are ENHRY and SYGVKD. V lost 8 bases and J 2 bases, leaving 12 bases between the germline ends. The CDR3 runs to 13 residues. The DNA for the CDR3 is TGTGCCATCCCTGAGCCTAGGAACTATGGCTACACCTTC. Translation gives CAIPEPRNYGYTF.

CDR3 in DNA: TGCGCCAGCAGCGCGTTAGCGGGGCACACCGGGGAGCTGTTTTTT. Protein product: CASSALAGHTGELFF. The chain couples TRBV5-1 to TRBJ2-2; 8 bases are a match to TRBD2. J gave up 3 bases and V 4 bases, and 5 bases lay outside the gene matches. CDR3 size: 15 residues. Germline V lookup: CDR1 SGHRS, CDR2 YFSETQ.

The chain is built from TRBV29-1 and TRBJ1-2; D is unclear. CDR3 length: 15 residues. Trimming left V 4 bases short and J 5 bases short, with 20 bases between. Germline V gives CDR1 SQVTM, CDR2 ANQGSEA. CDR3 DNA: TGCAGCGTTGCGCAAGGCCTTTTCAACCCTTATGGCTACACCTTC. The encoded protein is CSVAQGLFNPYGYTF.

This clonotype was seen ten or more times. The chain links TRBV15 to TRBJ2-3; 7 bases map to TRBD2. After removal of 1 base from V and 0 bases from J, the junction contained 7 bases not matched to a gene. CDR1 is LNHNV and CDR2 is YYDKDF in the germline V gene (reference sequence). This CDR3 region has 17 residues. CDR3 amino acids: CATSRAEGTTSTDTQYF. CDR3 in DNA: TGTGCCACCAGCAGAGCGGAAGGGACTACCAGCACAGATACGCAGTATTTT.

In its sample, this clonotype was seen a few times. V and J are TRBV20-1 and TRBJ1-5, with D hard to call. The germline V and J ends were trimmed by 1 base and 5 bases, with 6 bases remaining between them. The V gene's germline CDR1 is DFQATT and CDR2 SNEGSKA (reference sequence). This CDR3 comprises 12 residues. The CDR3 here is CSARGGDQPQHF. DNA for the CDR3: TGCAGTGCTAGAGGTGGAGATCAGCCCCAGCATTTT.

This clonotype turned up a few times. The chain is built from TRBV4-3 and TRBJ1-1; a possible D gene is TRBD1 (6 bases). The CDR3 sequence is 17 residues long. Germline V gives CDR1 LGHNA, CDR2 YSLEER. Trimming removed 4 bases from V and 3 bases from J, with 21 bases in between. CDR3 loop: CASSRKDSLGRDTEAFF. The CDR3 nucleotides are TGCGCCAGCAGCCGTAAGGACAGTCTGGGGCGGGACACTGAAGCTTTCTTT.

This clonotype has just a few counts. The rearrangement uses TRBV7-9 and TRBJ1-6; 7 bases are a match to TRBD1. CDR3 length: 15 amino acids. Germline V gives CDR1 SEHNR, CDR2 FQNEAQ (reference sequence). The V gene end was trimmed by 3 bases and the J gene end by 6 bases; junction bases not matched to a gene: 5. Written as DNA, the CDR3 is TGTGCCAGCAGCTTCAGGGCAGGGGGTAATTCACCCCTCCACTTT. This codes for CASSFRAGGNSPLHF.

This clonotype was counted only a few times. The J gene is TRBJ1-4, the V gene TRBV7-2; no definite D call. Germline lookup yields CDR1 SGHTA and CDR2 FQGNSA. Trimming removed 2 bases from V and 14 bases from J, with 18 bases in between. This CDR3 is built from 14 residues. DNA for the CDR3: TGTGCCAGCAGCTTAAACTTGCGGGCTGGATTGCTGTTTTTT. Translated: CASSLNLRAGLLFF.

The sample holds a few counts of this clonotype. The chain links TRBV12-3 or TRBV12-4 to TRBJ1-1; D call uncertain. This CDR3 is built from 16 residues. V was cut by 7 bases and J by 1 base, with 19 bases left in between. The CDR3 DNA sequence: TGTGCCAGCAATTCGGTATTGTCGGGTCCGAACACTGAAGCTTTCTTT. This encodes CASNSVLSGPNTEAFF.

The count of this clonotype is one. V usage is TRBV29-1 and J usage is TRBJ2-3, with a tentative D call TRBD2 (6 bases). There are 14 residues in the CDR3. Trimming removed 3 bases at V and 3 bases at J, with 13 bases between. CDR1 and CDR2 from the germline V gene are SQVTM and ANQGSEA. CDR3 coding DNA: TGCAGCGTTGATCTCCCGGGAGTGACAGATACGCAGTATTTT. This sequence encodes CSVDLPGVTDTQYF.

The chain joins TRBV4-3 to TRBJ1-1, with D possibly matching TRBD1 (5 bases). The germline V gene encodes CDR1 LGHNA and CDR2 YSLEER. CDR3 size: 17 residues. Trimming cost V 0 bases and J 1 base, with 15 bases left between them. CDR3 coding DNA: TGCGCCAGCAGCCAAGATTTTGAAGGGGTCGCGAACACTGAAGCTTTCTTT. The encoded protein is CASSQDFEGVANTEAFF.

V usage is TRBV29-1 and J usage is TRBJ1-1; D is ambiguous. With 3 bases removed from V and 2 bases from J, the gap between germline ends came to 7 bases. Germline assignment: CDR1 SQVTM and CDR2 ANQGSEA. This CDR3 contains 12 residues. Here the CDR3 reads CSVDQRNTEAFF. The CDR3 DNA reads as TGCAGCGTTGATCAGAGAAACACTGAAGCTTTCTTT.

This clonotype was picked up one time. An end of the junction does not agree with germline; a read error may underlie this. V and J are TRBV24-1 and TRBJ2-1; possibly TRBD2 for D (8 bases). Germline CDR1 is KGHDR and CDR2 is SFDVKD. The CDR3 extends over 13 amino acids. DNA for the CDR3: TGTGCCACCAGTGATTACGGGACAGCGGGGGAGTTGTTC. Translation gives CATSDYGTAGELF.

This clonotype has just a few counts. The rearrangement joins TRBV7-9 to TRBJ2-3; 8 positions match TRBD1. V gave up 3 bases and J gave up 2 bases; unmatched junction bases: 10. The CDR3 length is 17 residues. Germline assignment: CDR1 SEHNR and CDR2 FQNEAQ (reference sequence). The CDR3 DNA is TGTGCCAGCAGCTTGGTGGGCAGGGGGCCGACCACAGATACGCAGTATTTT. Amino acid sequence: CASSLVGRGPTTDTQYF.

This clonotype showed up just a few times. This CDR3 reads CASSYLQGQNTIYF. For the CDR3, the DNA is TGTGCCAGCAGTTACCTCCAGGGGCAAAACACCATATATTTT. V and J are TRBV6-6 and TRBJ1-3; D is possibly TRBD1 (6 bases). The CDR3 consists of 14 residues. V gave up 2 bases and J gave up 6 bases, with 11 bases separating them. CDR1 and CDR2 (germline): MNHNY, SVGAGI (reference sequence).

The table lists this clonotype with a count of one. V is TRBV5-6 and J is TRBJ2-5; TRBD2 matches 16 bases. This CDR3 has 17 amino acids. V was pared by 3 bases and J by 3 bases, with 5 bases of the junction left unmatched. Germline CDR1 reads SGHDT; CDR2 reads YYEEEE. The CDR3 DNA is TGTGCCAGCAGCTCCGTCGGGACTAGCGGGAGGGAAGAGACCCAGTACTTC. Amino acids: CASSSVGTSGREETQYF.

This clonotype was detected a few times. V is TRBV6-1 and J is TRBJ2-5; 9 positions match TRBD2. V trimming: 4 bases; J trimming: 3 bases; junction bases outside the gene matches: 6. CDR1 and CDR2 (germline): MNHNS, SASEGT. The CDR3 has 15 amino acids. The CDR3 DNA reads TGTGCCAGCAGTGCGCAGCGGGGGGAGAAAGAGACCCAGTACTTC. Its translation is CASSAQRGEKETQYF.

This clonotype has just a few counts. The CDR3 nucleotides read TGCGCCAGCCGCCCCCAAGATACATTAGACCAGTACTTC. The encoded protein is CASRPQDTLDQYF. The chain carries TRBV5-1 and TRBJ2-5; D is ambiguous. In germline, CDR1 is SGHRS, CDR2 YFSETQ. The CDR3 extends over 13 amino acids. The V and J ends lost 7 bases and 10 bases respectively, with 20 bases between them.

This clonotype was recorded a few times. The rearrangement joins TRBV7-9 to TRBJ1-6; 7 nucleotides match TRBD1. Germline V gene lookup returns CDR1 SEHNR and CDR2 FQNEAQ (reference sequence). V shed 5 bases and J 2 bases; nucleotides not matched to a gene: 6. The CDR3 has 16 residues. The CDR3: CASSHPGQTYNSPLHF. CDR3 nucleotide sequence: TGTGCCAGCAGCCACCCGGGACAGACCTATAATTCACCCCTCCACTTT.